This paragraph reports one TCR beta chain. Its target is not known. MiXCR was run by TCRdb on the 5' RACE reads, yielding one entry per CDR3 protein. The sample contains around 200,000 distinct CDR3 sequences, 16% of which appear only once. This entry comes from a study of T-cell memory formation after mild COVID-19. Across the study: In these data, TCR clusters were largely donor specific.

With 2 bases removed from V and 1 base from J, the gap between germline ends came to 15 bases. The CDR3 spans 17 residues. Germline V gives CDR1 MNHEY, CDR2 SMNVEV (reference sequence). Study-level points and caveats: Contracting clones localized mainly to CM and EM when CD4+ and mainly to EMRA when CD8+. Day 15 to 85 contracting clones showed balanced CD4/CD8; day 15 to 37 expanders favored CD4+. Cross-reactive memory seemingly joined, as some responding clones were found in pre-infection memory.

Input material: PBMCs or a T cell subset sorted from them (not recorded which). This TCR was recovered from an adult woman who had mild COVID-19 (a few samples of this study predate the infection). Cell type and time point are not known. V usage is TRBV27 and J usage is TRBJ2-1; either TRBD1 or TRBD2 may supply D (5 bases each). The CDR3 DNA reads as TGTGCCAGCAGTTTAGGATCAGGGACGGGGTCCTACAATGAGCAGTTCTTC. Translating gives CASSLGSGTGSYNEQFF.